This is a list of T cell receptor beta chains from one sample in a study of CD8+ T cells in alopecia areata. Using immunoSEQ multiplex PCR, the repertoire was profiled, and TCRdb retains in-frame clones only, with some absent. The data hold about 42,000 clones, with roughly 90% observed a single time. The sample consisted of CD8+ T cells sorted from blood, taken at week 24, from a patient treated with tofacitinib. Source of these receptors: a human donor with alopecia areata. Both conserved end residues are part of each CDR3. D genes are given only for firm matches. Expanded clones get a size class; other rows say once, few or many, or leave the size out.

DNA,CDR3,J,D,V,size
TGTGCCAGCAGCCCAGGGGGGGCTTTTGAGCAGTTCTTC,CASSPGGAFEQFF,TRBJ2-1,-,TRBV7-9,-
TGTGCCAGCAGCTTTCATCGCAATGAGCAGTTCTTC,CASSFHRNEQFF,TRBJ2-1,-,TRBV5-6,-
TGTGCCAGCAGCTTCGAACCGGGACTATACGAGCAGTACTTC,CASSFEPGLYEQYF,TRBJ2-7,TRBD2,TRBV11-2,-
TGTGCCTGGAGGAGCCAATACGAGCAGTACTTC,CAWRSQYEQYF,TRBJ2-7,-,TRBV30,-
TGCAGCGTCGAAGGGCAGCAAGAGACCCAGTACTTC,CSVEGQQETQYF,TRBJ2-5,-,TRBV29-1,-
TGTGCCAGCAGCCCCGGACTAGCGGGGGTCCATGAGCAGTTCTTC,CASSPGLAGVHEQFF,TRBJ2-1,TRBD2,TRBV7-9,-
TGTGCCAGCAGTGGACTAGCGGGGGGAGGTGAGCAGTTCTTC,CASSGLAGGGEQFF,TRBJ2-1,TRBD2,TRBV27,-
TGCAGCGTTGACCCGTCGCGCAGCTCAGATACGCAGTATTTT,CSVDPSRSSDTQYF,TRBJ2-3,-,TRBV29-1,-
TGTGCCAGCAGCCCCGGGGAGCAGCCCTACAATGAGCAGTTCTTC,CASSPGEQPYNEQFF,TRBJ2-1,-,TRBV7-3,-
TGTGCCAGCAGCTCTAGCGGGGGAAGCTCCTACGAGCAGTACTTC,CASSSSGGSSYEQYF,TRBJ2-7,TRBD2,TRBV13,-
TGTGCCAGTAGTATAGGCGGACTCACCGGGGAGCTGTTTTTT,CASSIGGLTGELFF,TRBJ2-2,-,TRBV19,-
TGTGCCAGCAACAACATCGGGACTAGGTCAGATACGCAGTATTTT,CASNNIGTRSDTQYF,TRBJ2-3,TRBD2,TRBV7-2,once
TGCGCCAGCAGCTTCACAGATACGCAGTATTTT,CASSFTDTQYF,TRBJ2-3,-,TRBV5-1,-
TGTGCCAGCAGCTTAGAGGTCATCTCGAGCTCCTACGAGCAGTACTTC,CASSLEVISSSYEQYF,TRBJ2-7,-,TRBV7-8,-
TGTGCCATCAGTGAGTCGAGCTTGGTACGCGAGCAGTACTTC,CAISESSLVREQYF,TRBJ2-7,-,TRBV10-3,-
TGTGCCAGCAGCGTGGGCGGGTACGAGCAGTACTTC,CASSVGGYEQYF,TRBJ2-7,-,TRBV7-9,-
TGTGCCAGCAGTTTGAGTATGGGCTCCTACGAGCAGTACTTC,CASSLSMGSYEQYF,TRBJ2-7,-,TRBV6-5,-
TGTGCCAGCAGTGACAACAGGGAGGGCAATGAGCAGTTCTTC,CASSDNREGNEQFF,TRBJ2-1,-,TRBV6-4,-
TGTGCCAGCAGCCTGGGACAAAACTACGAGCAGTACTTC,CASSLGQNYEQYF,TRBJ2-7,-,TRBV7-9,-
TGCAGCGTTGAGGCCAGCCCTCTAGCCAAAAACATTCAGTACTTC,CSVEASPLAKNIQYF,TRBJ2-4,-,TRBV29-1,-
TGTGCCAGCAGCTCCTTATCCTCAGGAGAGAACACTGAAGCTTTCTTT,CASSSLSSGENTEAFF,TRBJ1-1,-,TRBV7-9,-
TGTGCCAGCAGCTTAGTATGGAGGGACAGGGGTGAGGAGACCCAGTACTTC,CASSLVWRDRGEETQYF,TRBJ2-5,TRBD1,TRBV7-6,-
TGTGCCAGCAGTGAAACGACCGGGACAGGGGTTTTAAATGAGCAGTTCTTC,CASSETTGTGVLNEQFF,TRBJ2-1,TRBD1,TRBV2,-
TGCAGCGTTGGTTTAGCTGCTAGCACAGATACGCAGTATTTT,CSVGLAASTDTQYF,TRBJ2-3,-,TRBV29-1,-
TGTGCCAGCAGTCTTGAATCGGGCCCTTCCTACGAGCAGTACTTC,CASSLESGPSYEQYF,TRBJ2-7,-,TRBV6-6,few
TGTGCCAGCAGTTTATCGATGAGACAGGGGGCTAACTATGGCTACACCTTC,CASSLSMRQGANYGYTF,TRBJ1-2,TRBD1,TRBV27,-
TGTGCCAGTAGTACCTGGGACAGGGCAGGTCAGCCCCAGCATTTT,CASSTWDRAGQPQHF,TRBJ1-5,TRBD1,TRBV19,-
TGCGCCAGCAGCCAAGATCTAGGGACTGGGGCCAACGTCCTGACTTTC,CASSQDLGTGANVLTF,TRBJ2-6,-,TRBV5-4,-
TGTGCCATCAACGGCAGGGGGATCGGCTACACCTTC,CAINGRGIGYTF,TRBJ1-2,TRBD1,TRBV10-3,-